The T cell receptor beta chain described here comes from a study of T cell responses to AZD1222 COVID-19 vaccine. General study results and limits: The CD4 TCRs associated with vaccination extended across spike and predominated at 160-218 and 743-854.

Here immunoSEQ multiplex PCR was the method, and the copy in TCRdb shows in-frame clones only, minus some. The sample lists roughly 120,000 clones; approximately 93% were seen once. A word on this clone: Its antigen is currently unknown.

This CDR3 has 13 amino acids. CDR1 MGHDK and CDR2 SYGVNS come from the germline V gene. The V end lost 7 bases, the J end lost 8 bases, and 12 bases lay between the germline ends. The chain couples TRBV25-1 to TRBJ1-6; D remains unclear. The TCR originated in an adult in good health. The specimen was peripheral blood, collected on day 0 of AZD1222 vaccination. CDR3 bases: TGTGCCAGCAACGGTCCCGGGGATTCACCCCTCCACTTT. Protein: CASNGPGDSPLHF.